This T cell receptor beta chain was sequenced for a study of chronic HIV infection and antiretroviral therapy. Using its own MiXCR run on the 5' RACE reads, TCRdb lists one record per CDR3 protein. The sample shows 25,000 to 35,000 distinct CDR3 sequences, about 8.6% of them seen only once. The ends lost 3 bases at V and 5 bases at J; junction bases unmatched: 9. The length of the CDR3 is 16 residues. In germline, CDR1 is SGHRS, CDR2 YFSETQ. This receptor was identified in an adult who had HIV and had not received antiretroviral therapy, or was an uninfected healthy control (not recorded which). This chain links TRBV5-1 with TRBJ2-7; 12 bases agree with TRBD2. Material for sequencing was peripheral blood. The CDR3 coding sequence is TGCGCCAGCAGCTGGCGACTAGCGGGAGTTACGGACGAGCAGTACTTC. It specifies CASSWRLAGVTDEQYF.